This T cell receptor beta chain was recorded in a study of OX40 agonist ivuxolimab in advanced cancers. Study details: Patients were 82.7% male with ages about 20 to 79, mean roughly 55. Prior checkpoint blockade (anti-PD-1, anti-PD-L1 or anti-CTLA-4) was permitted; roughly 40% had it.

Trimming stripped 4 bases from V and 3 bases from J, with 10 bases between. The CDR3 covers 13 residues. Per the germline V gene, CDR1 is SNHLY and CDR2 is FYNNEI. For this clone: The antigen is not known.

Study results and caveats: Clonal expansion was among the lowest in partial responders at 0.1-3.0 mg/kg, especially CD8+. CD8+ T cells (on average) carried more expanded clones than CD4+ T cells.

The repertoire was sequenced with immunoSEQ multiplex PCR; TCRdb's copy has only in-frame clones and lacks some. The sample shows around 30,000 clones, approximately 90% of them seen only once. This receptor was obtained from an adult with an advanced solid tumor such as melanoma, head and neck, liver or kidney cancer. The chain links TRBV2 to TRBJ2-7; the D gene is possibly TRBD1 (6 bases). The input for sequencing was CD4+ or CD8+ T cells sorted from blood, taken in a trial of the OX40 agonist ivuxolimab. The CDR3 sequence: CASSVGQNYEQYF. DNA of the CDR3: TGTGCCAGCAGTGTAGGACAGAACTACGAGCAGTACTTC.